Listed here are 16 T cell receptor beta chains from one sample, sequenced in a study of monozygotic twins with inflammatory bowel disease. TCRdb re-called the 5' RACE reads, yielding one record per CDR3 amino acid sequence without DNA. This sample contains approximately 420,000 distinct CDR3 sequences. The sequencing sample was made of blood. The receptors derive from a human donor with ulcerative colitis or Crohn's disease, or a healthy co-twin of an affected twin (not recorded which).

The chain has TRBV11-2 and TRBJ2-1; with no DNA, the TCRdb D assignment of TRBD2 cannot be verified. CDR3 size: 14 residues. Germline-derived CDR1 and CDR2 are SGHAT and FQNNGV. The CDR3 sequence is CASLPRASLVEQFF.

The chain's CDR3 is CASSARTTGELFF. This chain uses TRBV25-1 with TRBJ2-2; TCRdb names TRBD1, which stays unverified in the absence of DNA. Germline V gene sequence: CDR1 MGHDK, CDR2 SYGVNS. This CDR3 spans 13 amino acids.

The V and J genes are TRBV15 and TRBJ2-4; no DNA is available, so the TRBD1 call from TCRdb remains unchecked. The CDR3 contains 20 residues. Per germline, CDR1 LNHNV and CDR2 YYDKDF (reference sequence). Here the CDR3 reads CATSRDTGTGKRGTGRGQYF. The whole variable domain, filled in from reference TRBV15 and TRBJ2-4, reads DAMVIQNPRYQVTQFGKPVTLSCSQTLNHNVMYWYQQKSSQAPKLLFHYYDKDFNNEADTPDNFQSRRPNTSFCFLDIRSPGLGDTAMYLCATSRDTGTGKRGTGRGQYFGAGTRLSVL.

This rearrangement joins TRBV4-3 to TRBJ2-2; TCRdb proposes TRBD2, but this gene call is untestable without DNA. This CDR3 comprises 17 residues. The germline CDR1 and CDR2 sequences are LGHNA and YSLEER. The chain's CDR3 is CASSQDRAGGGTGELFF.

The V and J genes are TRBV28 and TRBJ2-1; the D call from TCRdb, TRBD2, cannot be confirmed without DNA. Germline V gene lookup returns CDR1 MDHEN and CDR2 SYDVKM. The CDR3 is 15 amino acids. The CDR3: CASSWVSGRGNEQFF.

The gene calls are TRBV5-1 and TRBJ1-2. Germline V gives CDR1 SGHRS, CDR2 YFSETQ. This CDR3 region has 16 residues. The CDR3: CASSYGELQSFYGYTF.

The genes are TRBV7-3 and TRBJ2-1; the TCRdb D gene call, TRBD1, has no DNA to confirm it. Germline V lookup: CDR1 SGHTA, CDR2 FQGTGA. The CDR3 runs to 14 residues. The CDR3 reads CASSIGQGANEQFF.

V gene TRBV19 combines with J gene TRBJ1-1; TCRdb picks TRBD1, but there is no DNA to check that call. This CDR3 spans 13 amino acids. Germline V CDR1 and CDR2: LNHDA, SQIVND (reference sequence). CDR3 amino acids: CASDRGMNTEAFF.

The rearrangement links TRBV19 to TRBJ2-3; TCRdb designates TRBD2, a call that cannot be tested without DNA. This CDR3 region has 16 residues. Per germline, CDR1 LNHDA and CDR2 SQIVND (reference sequence). The CDR3 is CASSGGLAEDTDTQYF. The full variable domain, completed using reference TRBV19 and TRBJ2-3, is DGGITQSPKYLFRKEGQNVTLSCEQNLNHDAMYWYRQDPGQGLRLIYYSQIVNDFQKGDIAEGYSVSREKKESFPLTVTSAQKNPTAFYLCASSGGLAEDTDTQYFGPGTRLTVL.

The V gene is TRBV30, the J gene TRBJ2-5; without DNA, the TCRdb call of TRBD2 cannot be checked. Germline loops: CDR1 GTSNPN, CDR2 SVGIG (reference sequence). This CDR3 is 14 amino acids long. The CDR3: CAWRSSGGQETQYF.

This chain joins TRBV20-1 and TRBJ1-1; checking the TCRdb D call of TRBD1 is not possible without DNA. CDR1 is DFQATT, CDR2 SNEGSKA, per germline (reference sequence). The CDR3 is 14 amino acids. CDR3 residues: CSARAGTGNTEAFF.

This chain joins TRBV5-6 and TRBJ2-2; lacking DNA, the TRBD1 call made by TCRdb goes unchecked. The CDR3 is 13 amino acids. Germline assignment: CDR1 SGHDT and CDR2 YYEEEE. The CDR3 here is CASIHRGSRELFF.

The J gene is TRBJ1-1, the V gene TRBV3-1; TCRdb names TRBD1, which stays unverified in the absence of DNA. There are 16 residues in the CDR3. The germline CDR1 and CDR2 sequences are LGHDT and YNNKEL (reference sequence). This CDR3 reads CASSQVSLGRNTEAFF.

This chain joins TRBV14 and TRBJ2-7. From germline, CDR1 is SGHDN and CDR2 FVKESK. This CDR3 has 15 amino acids. CDR3 residues: CASSQDRSRSYEQYF.

The chain combines TRBV10-2 with TRBJ2-3; TCRdb's assignment of TRBD2 cannot be checked, as there is no DNA. Germline-derived CDR1 and CDR2 are WSHSY and SAAADI. The CDR3 is made up of 14 amino acids. The CDR3 sequence is CAGSSRGVSDTQYF.

The CDR3 sequence is CASSAGVGNQPQHF. This chain links TRBV27 with TRBJ1-5; the D call from TCRdb, TRBD1, cannot be confirmed without DNA. Germline CDR1 and CDR2: MNHEY and SMNVEV (reference sequence). The CDR3 loop spans 14 amino acids.